This paragraph covers one T cell receptor beta chain sequence. The sample belongs to a study of blood T cell repertoires in COVID-19. The wider study: Specimens from acute and convalescent COVID-19 originated in the United States, Italy and Spain.

Trimming left V 5 bases short and J 1 base short, with 11 bases between. CDR1 is GTSNPN, CDR2 SVGIG, per germline (reference sequence). The CDR3 extends over 13 amino acids. Cohort 3 recovered donors had two negative PCRs, clearance, or symptom resolution. Per the original data handling: Amplification with reference gene primers provided the estimates of nucleated cell counts. Assay: immunoSEQ multiplex PCR; the TCRdb copy retains only in-frame clones and omits some. The V and J calls and clone size come from that table; D and trimming were worked out from the DNA. In the table there are 450,000 to 600,000 clones, around 87% of which are singletons.

Source material: PBMCs or T cells enriched from blood (not recorded which). This TCR was recovered from a woman in her late teens or twenties who had recovered from COVID-19. The chain couples TRBV30 to TRBJ1-1; D uncertain. As DNA, the CDR3 is TGTGCCTGGGATCGAACAGCGAACACTGAAGCTTTCTTT. Amino acid sequence: CAWDRTANTEAFF.